This TCR beta chain emerged from a study of T cells in Graves' hyperthyroidism and ophthalmopathy. Study-wide findings and caveats: Model-based prediction identified ophthalmopathy a median approximately 6.2 months prior to its onset.

This clonotype was seen repeatedly, ten times or more. The antigen is undetermined. TCR beta CDR3 region amplification was performed from RNA transcripts. First-round RT-PCR of the TCR CDR3 relied on the HTBI primer set. TCRdb reprocessed the multiplex PCR reads with MiXCR, giving one entry per CDR3 protein. Of 600,000 or so distinct CDR3 sequences listed, roughly 17% are singletons. CDR1 and CDR2 (germline): GTSNPN, SVGIG (reference sequence). The CDR3 spans 15 residues. Between the trimmed V and J ends, which lost 0 bases and 0 bases, there was a span of 11 bases. What was sequenced was blood. The V call is TRBV30, the J call TRBJ1-1; maybe TRBD1 (5 bases). This TCR came from a woman aged 25 to 45 with Graves' hyperthyroidism. CDR3 nucleotides: TGTGCCTGGAGTGTAGGAGCCAGGGTGAACACTGAAGCTTTCTTT. This gives the protein CAWSVGARVNTEAFF.